Sequencing of this T cell receptor beta chain was carried out in a study of T cells after yellow fever vaccination. Using its own MiXCR run on the 5' RACE reads, TCRdb lists one record per CDR3 protein. The table has some 350,000 distinct CDR3 sequences, about 4% seen once. This clonotype was found many times. Its target is not known. V was cut by 1 base and J by 6 bases, with 9 bases left in between. Germline lookup yields CDR1 SGHAT and CDR2 FQNNGV. The length of the CDR3 is 14 residues. Study outcomes and limitations: Peaking on day 5 versus 15, the secondary response was faster but weaker.

The clonotype originates from a man younger than 35 who received the YFV17D yellow fever vaccine. This specimen was PBMCs, taken 5 days after the yellow fever booster vaccination. The chain has TRBV11-2 and TRBJ2-2; no firm D call. CDR3 residues: CASSLVGGAGELFF. The CDR3 DNA follows: TGTGCCAGCAGCTTAGTAGGTGGCGCCGGGGAGCTGTTTTTT.